The T cell receptor (beta chain) under discussion was sequenced for a study of response to subunit inactivated influenza vaccine. Findings and limits, study-wide: Authors suggested that a seasonal influenza vaccination recruits few new T cells each time.

The CDR3 runs 15 residues. Trimming removed 6 bases from V and 4 bases from J; junction bases left unmatched: 8. Comments on this clonotype: Its antigen is unidentified.

TCRdb redid the calling of the RT-PCR reads with MiXCR, one entry per CDR3 protein. The data show roughly 570,000 distinct CDR3 sequences, over 10% seen once. This specimen was PBMCs from blood, taken roughly 6 weeks after vaccination. The gene calls are TRBV12-3 or TRBV12-4 and TRBJ1-1; 10 bases agree with TRBD1. The receptor was derived from a man in his fifties who received an inactivated influenza vaccine. CDR3 nucleotide sequence: TGTGCCAGCAGCTGGAGGACAGGGGGTTTCACTGAAGCTTTCTTT. This gives the protein CASSWRTGGFTEAFF.